Shown below are 16 T cell receptor beta chains from a single sample sequenced in a study of blood T cell repertoires in COVID-19. Sequencing was performed with immunoSEQ multiplex PCR; in TCRdb, only in-frame clones are kept and a portion is missing. The data hold 45,000 to 65,000 clones, with 75% to 80% observed a single time. The sequencing input was peripheral blood. The receptors were gathered from a human donor in a cohort sampled during active COVID-19.

The chain combines TRBV12-3 or TRBV12-4 with TRBJ2-7, with D uncertain. V was shortened by 6 bases and J by 0 bases, with 6 bases between the two germline ends. The CDR3 is made up of 12 amino acids. CDR3 nucleotide sequence: TGTGCCAGCAGCAACAACTCCTACGAGCAGTACTTC. Translating it yields CASSNNSYEQYF.

This rearrangement joins TRBV7-8 to TRBJ2-5; TRBD1 agrees at 7 bases. Germline assignment: CDR1 SGHVS and CDR2 FQNEAQ. The CDR3 runs 16 residues. Trimming cost V 5 bases and J 3 bases; bases outside gene matches: 12. The CDR3 loop reads CASSPQGPLGEETQYF. The CDR3 bases are TGTGCCAGCAGCCCACAGGGGCCCCTTGGTGAAGAGACCCAGTACTTC.

The chain joins TRBV6-5 to TRBJ1-4; D is undetermined. The CDR3 sequence is 15 residues long. Trimming removed 7 bases at V and 2 bases at J, with 14 bases between. Germline V gives CDR1 MNHEY, CDR2 SVGAGI. In DNA form, the CDR3 reads TGTGCCAGCATACGGGAGAGACTTACTAATGAAAAACTGTTTTTT. As protein: CASIRERLTNEKLFF.

The chain joins TRBV2 to TRBJ1-5, with 8 positions matching TRBD1. Germline lookup yields CDR1 SNHLY and CDR2 FYNNEI. The trim removed 7 bases at V and 6 bases at J, leaving 5 bases unmatched. This CDR3 is built from 13 residues. CDR3 sequence: CASTTGGTQPQHF. In DNA, the CDR3 is TGTGCCAGCACCACAGGGGGGACTCAGCCCCAGCATTTT. Combining the CDR3 with reference TRBV2 and TRBJ1-5 gives the whole variable domain EPEVTQTPSHQVTQMGQEVILRCVPISNHLYFYWYRQILGQKVEFLVSFYNNEISEKSEIFDDQFSVERPDGSNFTLKIRSTKLEDSAMYFCASTTGGTQPQHFGDGTRLSIL.

The V gene is TRBV20-1, the J gene TRBJ2-7; D is unclear. CDR1 DFQATT and CDR2 SNEGSKA come from the germline V gene (reference sequence). The V end was cut by 3 bases, the J end by 4 bases, with 7 bases between. This CDR3 spans 11 amino acids. CDR3 DNA sequence: TGCAGTGCTAGTCCCCTATACGAGCAGTACTTC. It encodes CSASPLYEQYF.

V usage is TRBV2 and J usage is TRBJ2-7; TRBD1 agrees at 10 bases. Germline V gene lookup returns CDR1 SNHLY and CDR2 FYNNEI. This CDR3 has 14 amino acids. The ends lost 7 bases at V and 7 bases at J; junction bases unmatched: 10. The CDR3 loop reads CASIFGQGVGEQYF. For the CDR3, the DNA is TGTGCCAGCATATTCGGACAGGGGGTCGGGGAGCAGTACTTC.

This clone appeared a few times. V is TRBV4-1 and J is TRBJ2-7, with D maybe TRBD1 (6 bases). CDR3 length: 14 residues. The germline V gene encodes CDR1 MGHRA and CDR2 YSYEKL. Trimming shortened V by 3 bases and J by 7 bases, and 16 bases separated the two germline ends. CDR3 region: CASSHGTQGREQYF. CDR3 bases: TGCGCCAGCAGCCATGGGACACAGGGACGGGAGCAGTACTTC.

The chain recombines TRBV30 with TRBJ2-7; the D gene is possibly TRBD2 (6 bases). The V end lost 1 base, the J end lost 1 base, and 11 bases lay between the germline ends. The CDR3 runs to 14 residues. Germline loops: CDR1 GTSNPN, CDR2 SVGIG (reference sequence). DNA for the CDR3: TGTGCCTGGAGTGCGACCGGGACTTCCTACGAGCAGTACTTC. It yields the protein CAWSATGTSYEQYF. The variable domain in full, with the rest retrieved from reference TRBV30 and TRBJ2-7, is SQTIHQWPATLVQPVGSPLSLECTVEGTSNPNLYWYRQAAGRGLQLLFYSVGIGQISSEVPQNLSASRPQDRQFILSSKKLLLSDSGFYLCAWSATGTSYEQYFGPGTRLTVT.

The chain joins TRBV15 to TRBJ2-7; 8 bases are a match to TRBD2. The CDR3 consists of 15 residues. J lost 7 bases, V lost 0 bases, and 8 bases had no gene match. The germline V gene encodes CDR1 LNHNV and CDR2 YYDKDF (reference sequence). CDR3 in amino acids: CATSREPGLVTEQYF. Here the CDR3 DNA reads TGTGCCACCAGCAGAGAGCCGGGACTAGTGACTGAGCAGTACTTC.

The chain carries TRBV7-2 and TRBJ2-1; no definite D call. Germline V gives CDR1 SGHTA, CDR2 FQGNSA. CDR3 length: 12 residues. The V end lost 0 bases, the J end lost 10 bases, and 7 bases lay between the germline ends. The CDR3 DNA follows: TGTGCCAGCAGCTTAGCGCAACTAGAGCAGTTCTTC. It yields the protein CASSLAQLEQFF.

The chain has TRBV28 and TRBJ1-1; 10 bases agree with TRBD1. Per germline, CDR1 MDHEN and CDR2 SYDVKM. The CDR3 has 15 residues. V trimming: 6 bases; J trimming: 10 bases; junction bases outside the gene matches: 14. CDR3 in amino acids: CASSTPGTGAPVAFF. CDR3 nucleotides: TGTGCCAGCAGCACCCCCGGGACAGGGGCCCCAGTAGCTTTCTTT.

The CDR3 coding sequence is TGTGCCAGCAGTTTAGAGGGGGTAGGCTACACCTTC. Its protein product is CASSLEGVGYTF. The V call is TRBV12-3 or TRBV12-4, the J call TRBJ1-2; maybe TRBD1 (6 bases). The ends were cut back, 1 base at V and 8 bases at J, with 8 bases in the middle. This CDR3 region has 12 residues.

This clone has only a few counts. This chain links TRBV5-4 with TRBJ2-7; TRBD2 might be the D (5 bases). The CDR3 totals 12 residues. CDR1 and CDR2 (germline): SGHNT, YYREEE (reference sequence). V dropped 4 bases and J dropped 9 bases, with 14 bases sitting between them. The CDR3 spells CASSRPGKGQYF. DNA of the CDR3: TGTGCCAGCAGCCGTCCCGGGAAAGGGCAGTACTTC.

The chain recombines TRBV5-1 with TRBJ2-2, with 9 bases identical to TRBD1. The CDR3 length is 16 residues. Looked up from germline, CDR1 is SGHRS and CDR2 is YFSETQ. The junction had 5 bases not matched to a gene; V was cut back by 2 bases and J by 3 bases. The CDR3 DNA is TGCGCCAGCAGCTTCCACAGGGGGCGCGACACCGGGGAGCTGTTTTTT. This codes for CASSFHRGRDTGELFF.

This chain joins TRBV19 and TRBJ1-2, with D possibly matching TRBD1 (5 bases). Germline V gene sequence: CDR1 LNHDA, CDR2 SQIVND (reference sequence). This CDR3 spans 14 amino acids. V was trimmed by 1 base and J by 8 bases, leaving 14 bases between them. In DNA, the CDR3 is TGTGCCAGTAGTATAGGACAGCGCCTAGGAGGCTACACCTTC. This codes for CASSIGQRLGGYTF.

This clone was picked up one time. The DNA for the CDR3 is TGTGCCACAGAGACTAGCGGCGGGGGCACAGATACGCAGTATTTT. Translating gives CATETSGGGTDTQYF. The rearrangement uses TRBV10-3 and TRBJ2-3, with 9 positions matching TRBD2. The CDR3 is 15 amino acids. CDR1 is ENHRY and CDR2 is SYGVKD in the germline V gene. V dropped 10 bases and J dropped 1; count of bases not matched to a gene: 9.